The present entry profiles one T cell receptor (beta chain) with its context. The sample comes from a study of blood T cell repertoires in COVID-19. About the research overall: Samples of COVID-19 (acute and convalescent) were obtained from the United States, Italy and Spain. Sample material is recorded as cDNA or gDNA derived from T cells, B-cell-depleted T cells, or PBMCs.

From germline, CDR1 is MNHEY and CDR2 SVGAGI. J gave up 7 bases and V 6 bases, and 8 bases lay outside the gene matches. The CDR3 totals 15 residues. In the original processing: For nucleated cells, counts were estimated from reference gene primer amplification. Clones were read by immunoSEQ multiplex PCR, and TCRdb kept only the in-frame ones, dropping some. The V and J calls and clone size come from that table; D and trimming were worked out from the DNA. Of 85,000 to 95,000 clones listed, about 93% are singletons. The J gene is TRBJ1-3, the V gene TRBV6-5; 11 bases line up with TRBD1. The specimen was peripheral blood. The sequence derives from a woman aged 45 to 65 in a cohort sampled during active COVID-19. In nucleotides, the CDR3 is TGTGCCAGCAGGAGGACAGGGGGCTTTTACAACACCATATATTTT. It is translated as CASRRTGGFYNTIYF.